The 22 T cell receptor beta chains reported below all come from one sample, sequenced in a study of blood T cells in healthy people across ages. The authors ran a second PCR of about 6 to 12 cycles using a sample-barcoded 5' primer and a J-beta primer mix. One entry per CDR3 protein results from TCRdb running MiXCR on the 5' RACE reads. The sample carries 800,000 or so distinct CDR3 sequences, approximately 25% recorded once. This sample was shared with a second study, whose subject was T cells of mothers and their children.

The sample consisted of blood. Receptors were obtained from a boy younger than 18 in good health.

The chain recombines TRBV29-1 with TRBJ1-1, with D possibly matching TRBD1 (6 bases). The length of the CDR3 is 14 residues. Germline-derived CDR1 and CDR2 are SQVTM and ANQGSEA. Trimming removed 3 bases from V and 0 bases from J, with 11 bases in between. CDR3 sequence: CSVENRVMNTEAFF. CDR3 nucleotides: TGCAGCGTTGAGAACAGGGTCATGAACACTGAAGCTTTCTTT.

The J gene is TRBJ1-1, the V gene TRBV5-6; a weak D match, TRBD1 (6 bases). Trimming shortened V by 4 bases and J by 2 bases, and 15 bases separated the two germline ends. There are 15 residues in the CDR3. Germline CDR1 is SGHDT and CDR2 is YYEEEE. Written as DNA, the CDR3 is TGTGCCAGCAGCGGATATTCAGGGGCCAACACTGAAGCTTTCTTT. Translating gives CASSGYSGANTEAFF.

The rearrangement uses TRBV11-2 and TRBJ2-7; possibly TRBD1 or TRBD2 for D (5 bases each). V lost 3 bases, J lost 6 bases, and 15 bases lay in between. Germline V lookup: CDR1 SGHAT, CDR2 FQNNGV. The CDR3 length is 14 residues. The CDR3, as DNA: TGTGCCAGCAGCTTCCTCTGGGGCGGGTCCGAGCAGTACTTC. Amino acid sequence: CASSFLWGGSEQYF. Supplemented by reference TRBV11-2 and TRBJ2-7, the full variable domain reads EAGVAQSPRYKIIEKRQSVAFWCNPISGHATLYWYQQILGQGPKLLIQFQNNGVVDDSQLPKDRFSAERLKGVDSTLKIQPAKLEDSAVYLCASSFLWGGSEQYFGPGTRLTVT.

This clonotype occurred a few times. The chain recombines TRBV4-3 with TRBJ2-7; 8 nucleotides match TRBD1. Germline loops: CDR1 LGHNA, CDR2 YSLEER. After removal of 4 bases from V and 2 bases from J, the junction contained 4 bases not matched to a gene. This CDR3 is 14 amino acids long. This CDR3 reads CASSPVDRAYEQYF. CDR3 bases: TGCGCCAGCAGCCCCGTGGACAGGGCCTACGAGCAGTACTTC.

This clonotype occurred a few times. The CDR3 loop reads CASSPNWGNYGYTF. DNA for the CDR3: TGTGCCAGCAGCCCTAATTGGGGAAACTATGGCTACACCTTC. V usage is TRBV12-3 or TRBV12-4 and J usage is TRBJ1-2; D is uncertain. The ends were cut back, 6 bases at V and 2 bases at J, with 13 bases in the middle. The CDR3 has 14 residues.

This clonotype was detected only a few times. The genes are TRBV4-3 and TRBJ2-1, with D possibly being TRBD1 (6 bases). Germline V gene sequence: CDR1 LGHNA, CDR2 YSLEER. This CDR3 has 13 amino acids. Trimming cost V 4 bases and J 9 bases, with 13 bases left between them. Here the CDR3 DNA reads TGCGCCAGCAGCCGAATAGGGGGTTCTGAGCAGTTCTTC. Encoded protein: CASSRIGGSEQFF.

This clonotype has more than one count but fewer than ten. This chain connects TRBV6-5 to TRBJ1-1, with D possibly TRBD1 on 6 matching bases. Trimming left V 5 bases short and J 0 bases short, with 10 bases between. The CDR3 loop spans 14 amino acids. Per the germline V gene, CDR1 is MNHEY and CDR2 is SVGAGI. The CDR3 here is CASSRGALNTEAFF. DNA of the CDR3: TGTGCCAGCAGTCGGGGGGCCCTGAACACTGAAGCTTTCTTT.

The chain is built from TRBV7-9 and TRBJ2-3; 8 bases agree with TRBD2. With V trimmed by 4 bases and J by 2 bases, 8 bases remained unmatched. The CDR3 spans 16 residues. Germline CDR1 and CDR2: SEHNR and FQNEAQ (reference sequence). This CDR3 is CASSSEAGVITDTQYF. The CDR3, as DNA: TGTGCCAGCAGCTCCGAAGCGGGAGTGATCACAGATACGCAGTATTTT.

This clonotype has a handful of counts. This rearrangement joins TRBV20-1 to TRBJ2-3, with D possibly being TRBD1 (6 bases). This CDR3 contains 13 residues. V was pared by 7 bases and J by 2 bases, with 13 bases between. The germline V gene has CDR1 DFQATT and CDR2 SNEGSKA (reference sequence). CDR3 nucleotide sequence: TGCAGTGGATCTTGGGGGCCCACAGATACGCAGTATTTT. Translation gives CSGSWGPTDTQYF.

The chain employs TRBV18 and TRBJ2-4; TRBD1 is a possible D gene (6 bases). The CDR3 is 15 residues long. V lost 4 bases and J lost 1, with 11 bases in between. Germline V gene data show CDR1 as KGHSH and CDR2 as LQKENI. DNA of the CDR3: TGTGCCAGCTCACGACAGGTGTGGGCCAAAAACATTCAGTACTTC. It translates to CASSRQVWAKNIQYF.

This sequence joins TRBV20-1 and TRBJ2-1; possible D gene TRBD2, 5 bases. The V gene's germline CDR1 is DFQATT and CDR2 SNEGSKA (reference sequence). V gave up 3 bases and J gave up 0 bases, with 12 bases separating them. The CDR3 length is 15 residues. The CDR3 sequence is CSARLQRPSYNEQFF. CDR3 in DNA: TGCAGTGCTAGGCTTCAGCGGCCCTCCTACAATGAGCAGTTCTTC.

J is TRBJ2-6 and V is TRBV6-6, with TRBD2 as a possible D gene (6 bases). The CDR3 has 15 amino acids. The germline CDR1 and CDR2 sequences are MNHNY and SVGAGI (reference sequence). Trimming cost V 2 bases and J 2 bases, with 7 bases left between them. In DNA form, the CDR3 reads TGTGCCAGCAGTTACCGGGGGACTGGGGCCAACGTCCTGACTTTC. Translated: CASSYRGTGANVLTF.

The table lists this clonotype with a few counts. The chain couples TRBV6-6 to TRBJ1-2, with 7 positions matching TRBD1. Germline V gene sequence: CDR1 MNHNY, CDR2 SVGAGI (reference sequence). J lost 0 bases, V lost 7 bases, and 8 bases had no gene match. The CDR3 totals 15 residues. The CDR3 nucleotides are TGTGCCAGCAACCAAGACAGGGTAGCTAACTATGGCTACACCTTC. This sequence encodes CASNQDRVANYGYTF.

The gene calls are TRBV29-1 and TRBJ2-4; D is possibly TRBD1 (5 bases). From germline, CDR1 is SQVTM and CDR2 ANQGSEA. This CDR3 is 18 amino acids long. Between the trimmed V and J ends, which lost 0 bases and 4 bases, there was a span of 22 bases. This chain's CDR3 is CSVEDLQSRQLGKNIQYF. DNA for the CDR3: TGCAGCGTTGAAGATTTACAATCGAGACAGTTGGGTAAAAACATTCAGTACTTC.

The chain has TRBV11-2 and TRBJ2-2; no definite D call. The CDR3 consists of 13 residues. Germline V gene data show CDR1 as SGHAT and CDR2 as FQNNGV. V shed 10 bases and J shed 1 base, with 10 bases lying between them. The CDR3 here is CATGRQNTGELFF. The CDR3 bases are TGTGCCACTGGAAGACAGAACACCGGGGAGCTGTTTTTT.

Of note for this clonotype: Sequence at one end of the junction differs from germline and may be a read error. The chain couples TRBV20-1 to TRBJ1-4; D may be TRBD1 (5 bases). The CDR3 has 14 residues. Looked up from germline, CDR1 is DFQATT and CDR2 is SNEGSKA (reference sequence). The CDR3 sequence is CSAYPRGLNEKLFF. DNA for the CDR3: TGCAGTGCGTACCCCCGGGGGTTGAATGAAAAGCTGTTTTTT.

This clonotype was detected a few times. The J gene is TRBJ2-1, the V gene TRBV2, with D possibly TRBD1 on 5 matching bases. Germline V lookup: CDR1 SNHLY, CDR2 FYNNEI. The CDR3 is 18 residues long. V lost 2 bases and J lost 4, with 21 bases in between. The CDR3 loop is CASSEPFSIQESYNEQFF. CDR3 DNA sequence: TGTGCCAGCAGTGAACCTTTCAGTATACAGGAATCTTACAATGAGCAGTTCTTC. Drawing the rest from reference TRBV2 and TRBJ2-1, the complete variable domain is EPEVTQTPSHQVTQMGQEVILRCVPISNHLYFYWYRQILGQKVEFLVSFYNNEISEKSEIFDDQFSVERPDGSNFTLKIRSTKLEDSAMYFCASSEPFSIQESYNEQFFGPGTRLTVL.

This chain connects TRBV20-1 to TRBJ2-3, with TRBD2 matching over 9 bases. The germline V gene encodes CDR1 DFQATT and CDR2 SNEGSKA (reference sequence). The CDR3 extends over 14 amino acids. Trimming cost V 5 bases and J 5 bases; bases outside gene matches: 8. The CDR3 protein is CSASSGVDGDTQYF. The DNA for the CDR3 is TGCAGTGCTTCTAGCGGGGTTGATGGAGATACGCAGTATTTT.

This clonotype was counted between two and nine times. The chain links TRBV14 to TRBJ2-1; D is undetermined. The CDR3 loop spans 14 amino acids. Germline V gene sequence: CDR1 SGHDN, CDR2 FVKESK. Trimming shortened V by 1 base and J by 5 bases, and 9 bases separated the two germline ends. CDR3: CASSQGHRNNEQFF. In nucleotides, the CDR3 is TGTGCCAGCAGCCAAGGACATCGAAACAATGAGCAGTTCTTC.

J is TRBJ2-3 and V is TRBV24-1, with D possibly being TRBD2 (5 bases). Germline V CDR1 and CDR2: KGHDR, SFDVKD. CDR3 length equals 15 residues. Trimming left V 8 bases short and J 2 bases short, with 16 bases between. CDR3 bases: TGTGCCACCAAACGCGGTGAGAGGGACACAGATACGCAGTATTTT. Translation: CATKRGERDTDTQYF.

This clonotype was seen only a few times. The chain carries TRBV20-1 and TRBJ2-3; TRBD2 aligns across 10 bases. The CDR3 spans 21 residues. The ends lost 3 bases at V and 5 bases at J; junction bases unmatched: 26. In germline, CDR1 is DFQATT, CDR2 SNEGSKA (reference sequence). CDR3: CSASIYRYRSGGASLGDTQYF. CDR3 nucleotides: TGCAGTGCTAGTATCTATCGGTATCGGAGCGGGGGGGCTTCCCTCGGAGATACGCAGTATTTT.

V and J are TRBV6-2 or TRBV6-3 and TRBJ1-1, with a tentative D call TRBD1 (5 bases). CDR3 size: 12 residues. The V end lost 6 bases, the J end lost 14 bases, and 19 bases lay between the germline ends. CDR1 and CDR2 from the germline V gene are MNHEY and SVGEGT. CDR3 region: CASSTGQLSAFF. In nucleotides, the CDR3 is TGTGCCAGCAGCACGGGGCAGTTGTCGGCCTTCTTT.